Below are 11 T cell receptor beta chains sequenced from a single sample in a study of blood T cell repertoires in COVID-19. Assay used: immunoSEQ multiplex PCR; TCRdb lists only in-frame clones, some missing. The sample has 120,000 to 150,000 clones, about 87% seen once. Sequencing was carried out using peripheral blood. These receptors were taken from a woman between 45 and 65 years old with acute or convalescent COVID-19.

This clone was detected once. The V gene is TRBV4-1, the J gene TRBJ1-5; 11 nucleotides line up with TRBD1. CDR1 is MGHRA and CDR2 is YSYEKL in the germline V gene. This CDR3 comprises 18 residues. V lost 3 bases to trimming and J lost 0 bases; unmatched junction nucleotides: 7. The CDR3 sequence is CASSHSGQGENSNQPQHF. CDR3 sequence (DNA): TGCGCCAGCAGCCATTCGGGACAGGGGGAAAATAGCAATCAGCCCCAGCATTTT.

The V call is TRBV30, the J call TRBJ2-1; the match to TRBD2 covers 14 bases. The germline V gene encodes CDR1 GTSNPN and CDR2 SVGIG (reference sequence). Losses at the gene ends were 1 base for V and 0 bases for J; bases not matched to a gene: 8. The CDR3 has 19 residues. The CDR3 protein is CAWSGTGTSGSSSYNEQFF. DNA for the CDR3: TGTGCCTGGAGTGGAACCGGGACTAGCGGGAGTAGCTCCTACAATGAGCAGTTCTTC.

CDR3 sequence: CASSQEGFGLENTGELFF. As DNA, the CDR3 is TGTGCCAGCAGCCAAGAAGGATTTGGACTAGAGAACACCGGGGAGCTGTTTTTT. The chain employs TRBV3-1 (or the pseudogene TRBV3-2) and TRBJ2-2; 7 bases line up with TRBD2. The CDR3 is 18 residues long. Trimming at V came to 0 bases and at J to 1 base, leaving 8 bases not matched to a gene. Germline lookup yields CDR1 LGHDT and CDR2 YNNKEL (reference sequence).

The chain joins TRBV6-1 to TRBJ2-7; 7 nucleotides match TRBD1. Unmatched junction bases numbered 11, after V lost 4 bases and J lost 2 bases. There are 16 residues in the CDR3. Germline V gene data show CDR1 as MNHNS and CDR2 as SASEGT. CDR3 amino acids: CASSVDKNRGAYEQYF. In DNA form, the CDR3 reads TGTGCCAGCAGTGTGGATAAAAACAGGGGAGCCTACGAGCAGTACTTC.

The V call is TRBV11-2, the J call TRBJ2-7; TRBD1 agrees at 8 bases. Trimming cost V 3 bases and J 1 base; bases outside gene matches: 5. The CDR3 covers 15 residues. CDR1 is SGHAT, CDR2 FQNNGV, per germline. The CDR3 DNA reads TGTGCCAGCAGCTTTTCCGGGACAGGATCCTACGAGCAGTACTTC. It specifies CASSFSGTGSYEQYF.

V is TRBV18 and J is TRBJ2-7; maybe TRBD1 (6 bases). Trimming stripped 2 bases from V and 3 bases from J, with 11 bases between. The CDR3 runs 14 residues. Germline assignment: CDR1 KGHSH and CDR2 LQKENI. The CDR3 reads CASSPGTLLYEQYF. The CDR3 coding sequence is TGTGCCAGCTCACCAGGGACACTCCTCTACGAGCAGTACTTC.

The DNA for the CDR3 is TGTGCCAGCAGTCCACAGGGGGCTAACTATGGCTACACCTTC. The encoded protein is CASSPQGANYGYTF. The genes are TRBV27 and TRBJ1-2, with 8 positions matching TRBD1. With 5 bases clipped from V and 0 bases from J, the junction kept 2 bases outside the gene matches. CDR1 is MNHEY and CDR2 is SMNVEV in the germline V gene (reference sequence). This CDR3 has 14 amino acids.

V is TRBV6-6 and J is TRBJ1-2; D possibly corresponds to TRBD1 (6 bases). V was cut by 7 bases and J by 0 bases, with 12 bases left in between. This CDR3 region has 14 residues. From germline, CDR1 is MNHNY and CDR2 SVGAGI (reference sequence). This chain's CDR3 is CASKGTTANYGYTF. The CDR3 coding sequence is TGTGCCAGCAAAGGGACAACCGCTAACTATGGCTACACCTTC.

The gene calls are TRBV4-2 and TRBJ2-3, with D unclear. Germline CDR1 and CDR2: LGHNA and YNFKEQ. This CDR3 region has 15 residues. V was trimmed by 0 bases and J by 0 bases, leaving 7 bases between them. The CDR3 sequence is CASSQDLTSTDTQYF. The DNA of the CDR3 is TGTGCCAGCAGCCAAGACCTCACTAGCACAGATACGCAGTATTTT.

CDR3 DNA sequence: TGTGCCAGCAGCGTTGGGACAGGGGGCCTGAGCACTGAAGCTTTCTTT. It encodes CASSVGTGGLSTEAFF. The V and J genes are TRBV9 and TRBJ1-1; TRBD1 matches at 12 bases. This CDR3 is built from 16 residues. The junction had 6 bases not matched to a gene; V was cut back by 2 bases and J by 4 bases. CDR1 and CDR2 (germline): SGDLS, YYNGEE.

The rearrangement links TRBV10-1 to TRBJ2-7, with D unresolved. The CDR3 length is 12 residues. V lost 2 bases, J lost 4 bases, and 6 bases lay in between. Germline V gene sequence: CDR1 WNHNN, CDR2 SYGVQD (reference sequence). The CDR3 bases are TGCGCCAGCAGTGAGGGCTCATACGAGCAGTACTTC. The encoded protein is CASSEGSYEQYF.